The next 20 T cell receptor beta chains were all read from a single sample in a study of T cells in localized non-small cell lung cancer. Sequencing used immunoSEQ multiplex PCR; TCRdb keeps in-frame clones, though not all of them. The table has 35,000 to 40,000 clones, over 75% seen once; the top ten hold 2.7%. Sample: peripheral blood, taken before any cancer treatment. The receptors were sampled from a woman aged 40-69 years with stage I lung adenocarcinoma.

The chain combines TRBV5-1 with TRBJ2-3; possibly TRBD2 for D (5 bases). This CDR3 spans 16 amino acids. V lost 0 bases and J lost 1, with 12 bases in between. Germline CDR1 SGHRS, CDR2 YFSETQ. CDR3 residues: CASSLGVNSGTDTQYF. The CDR3, as DNA: TGCGCCAGCAGCTTGGGGGTGAATAGCGGCACAGATACGCAGTATTTT.

The genes are TRBV28 and TRBJ2-5; 10 bases agree with TRBD1. This CDR3 has 16 residues. Trimming cost V 6 bases and J 3 bases; bases outside gene matches: 10. CDR1 and CDR2 from the germline V gene are MDHEN and SYDVKM. CDR3 DNA sequence: TGTGCCAGCAGCTCTATTGGGACAGGGGATGAAGAGACCCAGTACTTC. It translates to CASSSIGTGDEETQYF.

The chain couples TRBV19 to TRBJ1-1; maybe TRBD1 (6 bases). CDR1 is LNHDA, CDR2 SQIVND, per germline (reference sequence). The CDR3 has 13 amino acids. Trimming cost V 4 bases and J 4 bases, with 10 bases left between them. As DNA, the CDR3 is TGTGCCAGTAGTAACAGGGATGCCACTGAAGCTTTCTTT. This translates into CASSNRDATEAFF.

This clone was found a few times. The chain has TRBV7-9 and TRBJ2-3; no reliable D call. CDR3 length: 14 residues. Germline V gene sequence: CDR1 SEHNR, CDR2 FQNEAQ (reference sequence). Trimming cost V 1 base and J 1 base, with 6 bases left between them. The CDR3 DNA is TGTGCCAGCAGCTTAGTACGGCGCACAGATACGCAGTATTTT. Translated, it gives CASSLVRRTDTQYF.

V usage is TRBV5-6 and J usage is TRBJ2-7, with TRBD1 matching over 9 bases. CDR3 length: 14 amino acids. CDR1 is SGHDT, CDR2 YYEEEE, per germline. Trimming removed 8 bases from V and 0 bases from J; junction bases left unmatched: 6. The CDR3 DNA sequence: TGTGCCAGGGGGACAGGGCCTGTCTCCTACGAGCAGTACTTC. This encodes CARGTGPVSYEQYF.

This clone was picked up one time. The V gene is TRBV19, the J gene TRBJ1-5, with unresolved D. This CDR3 is built from 16 residues. V was clipped by 4 bases and J by 3 bases, with 16 bases between them. In germline, CDR1 is LNHDA, CDR2 SQIVND (reference sequence). DNA of the CDR3: TGTGCCAGTAGTAAAATGGTATTAATAGCCAATCAGCCCCAGCATTTT. It translates to CASSKMVLIANQPQHF.

The chain is built from TRBV6-1 and TRBJ1-1, with D uncertain. Per germline, CDR1 MNHNS and CDR2 SASEGT. This CDR3 region has 15 residues. Trimming left V 6 bases short and J 1 base short, with 15 bases between. CDR3 in DNA: TGTGCCAGCAGCCCCACAATCAATTCGAACACTGAAGCTTTCTTT. Its protein is CASSPTINSNTEAFF.

This chain connects TRBV19 to TRBJ2-4; D gene uncertain. The CDR3 sequence is 14 residues long. Deletions cut 3 bases from V and 0 bases from J, with 6 bases between. CDR1 is LNHDA and CDR2 is SQIVND in the germline V gene (reference sequence). For the CDR3, the DNA is TGTGCCAGTAGTATGATTTTAGCCAAAAACATTCAGTACTTC. Amino acid sequence: CASSMILAKNIQYF.

The chain combines TRBV12-2 with TRBJ2-1; TRBD2, the D gene given by the table, was not confirmed from the DNA. TRBV12-2 is a pseudogene. The CDR3 totals 18 residues. The CDR3 spells CASRFRPRWSGTSGEQFF. The CDR3 nucleotides are TGTGCAAGTCGCTTTCGGCCCCGGTGGAGCGGGACCTCAGGTGAGCAGTTCTTC.

This chain links TRBV6-1 with TRBJ1-2, with a tentative D call TRBD1 (5 bases). Per germline, CDR1 MNHNS and CDR2 SASEGT. This CDR3 contains 14 residues. Trimming cost V 4 bases and J 4 bases, with 13 bases left between them. The CDR3: CASSADRFFYGYTF. The CDR3 nucleotides read TGTGCCAGCAGTGCAGACAGATTTTTCTATGGCTACACCTTC.

This clone appeared a single time. This rearrangement joins TRBV19 to TRBJ2-3; 7 bases fit TRBD2. The J segment lost 8 bases and the V segment lost 9 bases, leaving 14 bases of the junction unmatched. The CDR3 extends over 14 amino acids. Looked up from germline, CDR1 is LNHDA and CDR2 is SQIVND (reference sequence). CDR3 sequence (DNA): TGTGCCAGCGAGCGAGGTTCAAGGGAGGGTACGCAGTATTTT. Its translation: CASERGSREGTQYF.

The chain carries TRBV5-1 and TRBJ2-1, with D maybe TRBD1 (6 bases). The V gene's germline CDR1 is SGHRS and CDR2 YFSETQ. Between the trimmed V and J ends, which lost 4 bases and 8 bases, there was a span of 16 bases. The CDR3 has 14 residues. The CDR3 nucleotides read TGCGCCAGCAGCGGGCGGACCAGACAGGATGAGCAGTTCTTC. This encodes CASSGRTRQDEQFF.

The gene calls are TRBV6-1 and TRBJ2-7, with 7 nucleotides matching TRBD1. V lost 5 bases, J lost 7 bases, and 14 bases stayed unmatched. Germline V gene data show CDR1 as MNHNS and CDR2 as SASEGT. The CDR3 length is 15 residues. The CDR3 spells CASSSRTGGKEEQYF. Here the CDR3 DNA reads TGTGCCAGCAGTTCCCGGACAGGCGGAAAGGAGGAGCAGTACTTC.

The rearrangement uses TRBV7-9 and TRBJ1-1; D is undetermined. V dropped 5 bases and J dropped 2 bases, with 12 bases sitting between them. The CDR3 loop spans 14 amino acids. Germline assignment: CDR1 SEHNR and CDR2 FQNEAQ (reference sequence). CDR3 coding DNA: TGTGCCAGCAGCCTGCTCGGGTCAAACACTGAAGCTTTCTTT. Translating it yields CASSLLGSNTEAFF. The full variable domain, completed using reference TRBV7-9 and TRBJ1-1, is DTGVSQNPRHKITKRGQNVTFRCDPISEHNRLYWYRQTLGQGPEFLTYFQNEAQLEKSRLLSDRFSAERPKGSFSTLEIQRTEQGDSAMYLCASSLLGSNTEAFFGQGTRLTVV.

This chain links TRBV11-3 with TRBJ2-7; tentative D call: TRBD1 (6 bases). Between the trimmed V and J ends, which lost 4 bases and 0 bases, there was a span of 13 bases. Per germline, CDR1 SGHNT and CDR2 YENEEA. The CDR3 runs to 15 residues. CDR3: CASSSREGDSYEQYF. Written as DNA, the CDR3 is TGTGCCAGCAGCTCTAGAGAGGGGGACTCCTACGAGCAGTACTTC.

The chain uses TRBV7-9 and TRBJ1-4, with TRBD1 as a possible D gene (6 bases). Germline lookup yields CDR1 SEHNR and CDR2 FQNEAQ (reference sequence). The CDR3 has 15 residues. Trimming stripped 0 bases from V and 2 bases from J, with 7 bases between. The CDR3 coding sequence is TGTGCCAGCAGCTTAGCTACAGGGACTAATGAAAAACTGTTTTTT. Translated, it gives CASSLATGTNEKLFF.

As DNA, the CDR3 is TGTGCCAGCAGCTTAGACAGGGACGGTGAGCAGTTCTTC. Protein product: CASSLDRDGEQFF. J is TRBJ2-1 and V is TRBV7-8; D is possibly TRBD1 (6 bases). The CDR3 is made up of 13 amino acids. Trimming pared 1 base from V and 9 bases from J, leaving 10 bases between. Per the germline V gene, CDR1 is SGHVS and CDR2 is FQNEAQ.

The chain links TRBV5-4 to TRBJ2-2; maybe TRBD2 (6 bases). The CDR3 extends over 13 amino acids. Germline values: CDR1 SGHNT, CDR2 YYREEE (reference sequence). V gave up 4 bases and J gave up 8 bases, with 12 bases separating them. The CDR3 spells CASSPGVKGELFF. DNA for the CDR3: TGTGCCAGCAGCCCGGGAGTCAAAGGGGAGCTGTTTTTT.

The chain has TRBV28 and TRBJ2-7, with 8 positions matching TRBD2. Germline V gene data show CDR1 as MDHEN and CDR2 as SYDVKM. The CDR3 extends over 14 amino acids. With 5 bases clipped from V and 0 bases from J, the junction kept 3 bases outside the gene matches. As DNA, the CDR3 is TGTGCCAGCAGTCTCAGCGGGAGCTCCTACGAGCAGTACTTC. Translation: CASSLSGSSYEQYF.

This clone came up a few times. This sequence joins TRBV7-3 and TRBJ2-3; D unclear. Germline V gives CDR1 SGHTA, CDR2 FQGTGA. CDR3 length: 13 residues. V was cut by 2 bases and J by 7 bases, with 10 bases left in between. The CDR3 sequence: CASSLARSNTQYF. The DNA for the CDR3 is TGTGCCAGCAGCTTAGCCCGGAGTAATACGCAGTATTTT.